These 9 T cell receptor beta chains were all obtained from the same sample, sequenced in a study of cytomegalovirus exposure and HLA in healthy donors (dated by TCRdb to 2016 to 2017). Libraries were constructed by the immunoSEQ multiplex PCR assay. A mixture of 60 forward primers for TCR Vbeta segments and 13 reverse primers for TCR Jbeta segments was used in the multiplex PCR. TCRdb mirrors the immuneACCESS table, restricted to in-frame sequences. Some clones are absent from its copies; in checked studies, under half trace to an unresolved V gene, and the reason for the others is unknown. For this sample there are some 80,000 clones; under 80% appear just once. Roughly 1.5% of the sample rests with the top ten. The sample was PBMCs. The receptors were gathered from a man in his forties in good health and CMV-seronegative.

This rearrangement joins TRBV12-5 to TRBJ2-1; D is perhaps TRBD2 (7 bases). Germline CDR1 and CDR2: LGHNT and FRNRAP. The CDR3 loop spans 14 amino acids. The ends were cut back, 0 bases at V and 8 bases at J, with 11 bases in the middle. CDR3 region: CASGLVVGGHEQFF. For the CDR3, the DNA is TGTGCTAGTGGTTTGGTAGTGGGGGGGCATGAGCAGTTCTTC.

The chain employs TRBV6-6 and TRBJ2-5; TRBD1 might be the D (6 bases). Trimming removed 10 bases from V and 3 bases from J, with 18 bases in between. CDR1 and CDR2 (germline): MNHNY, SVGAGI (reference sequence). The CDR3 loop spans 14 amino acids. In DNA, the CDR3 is TGTGCCACCTGGGGTAAGGGGGTTGAAGAGACCCAGTACTTC. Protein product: CATWGKGVEETQYF.

The CDR3 region is CASSIDNRRDSPLHF. CDR3 nucleotides: TGTGCCAGTAGTATAGACAACCGGCGGGACTCACCCCTCCACTTT. The chain couples TRBV19 to TRBJ1-6; maybe TRBD1 (5 bases). Germline V CDR1 and CDR2: LNHDA, SQIVND (reference sequence). This CDR3 has 15 amino acids. V shed 0 bases and J shed 10 bases, with 13 bases lying between them.

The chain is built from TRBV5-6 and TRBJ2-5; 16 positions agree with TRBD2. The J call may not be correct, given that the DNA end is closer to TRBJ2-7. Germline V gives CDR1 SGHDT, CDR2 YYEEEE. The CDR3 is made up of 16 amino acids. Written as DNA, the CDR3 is TGTGCCAGCGGGGGACTAGCGGGAGGGTTCGACTACGAGCAGTACTTC. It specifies CASGGLAGGFDYEQYF.

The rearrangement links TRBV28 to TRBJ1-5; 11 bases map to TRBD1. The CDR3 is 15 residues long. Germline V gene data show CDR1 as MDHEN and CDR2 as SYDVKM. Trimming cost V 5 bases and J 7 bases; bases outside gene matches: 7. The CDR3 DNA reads TGTGCCAGCAGTCCAGGACAGGGGGCTTGGCAGCCCCAGCATTTT. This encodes CASSPGQGAWQPQHF.

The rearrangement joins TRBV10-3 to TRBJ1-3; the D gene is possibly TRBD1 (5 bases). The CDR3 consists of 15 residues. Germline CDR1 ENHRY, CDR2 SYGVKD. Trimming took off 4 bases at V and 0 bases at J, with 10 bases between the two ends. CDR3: CAISGGSLSGNTIYF. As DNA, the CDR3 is TGTGCCATCAGTGGGGGCAGCCTCTCTGGAAACACCATATATTTT.

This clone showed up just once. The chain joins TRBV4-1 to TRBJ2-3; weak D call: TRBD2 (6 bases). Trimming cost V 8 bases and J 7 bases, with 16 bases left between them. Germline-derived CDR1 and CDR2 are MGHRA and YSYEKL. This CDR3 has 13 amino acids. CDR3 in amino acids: CASQGSGSNTQYF. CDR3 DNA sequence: TGCGCCAGCCAGGGTAGCGGAAGCAATACGCAGTATTTT.

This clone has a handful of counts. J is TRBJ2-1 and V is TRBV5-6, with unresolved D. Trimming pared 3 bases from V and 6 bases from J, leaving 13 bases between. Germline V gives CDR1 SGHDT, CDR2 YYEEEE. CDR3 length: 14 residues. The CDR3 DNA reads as TGTGCCAGCAGCTCTTCTAGTGCCGGCAATGAGCAGTTCTTC. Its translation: CASSSSSAGNEQFF.

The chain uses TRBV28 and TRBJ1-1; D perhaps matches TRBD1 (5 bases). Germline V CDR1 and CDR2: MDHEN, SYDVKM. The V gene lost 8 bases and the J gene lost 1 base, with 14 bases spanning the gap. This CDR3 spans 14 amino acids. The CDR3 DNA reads TGTGCCAGCTCTTTCCGGGGGAGGAACACTGAAGCTTTCTTT. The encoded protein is CASSFRGRNTEAFF.